These 3 T cell receptor beta chains came from one sample sequenced in a study of T cells after yellow fever vaccination. Using its own MiXCR run on the 5' RACE reads, TCRdb lists one record per CDR3 protein. The data hold 200,000 to 250,000 distinct CDR3 sequences, with roughly 7.2% observed a single time. The sample consisted of CD4+ T cells sorted from PBMCs, taken 15 days after the yellow fever booster vaccination. These receptors came from a man aged 25 to 40 who received the YFV17D yellow fever vaccine.

This clonotype was seen only a few times. The chain uses TRBV7-9 and TRBJ2-7; possible D gene TRBD1, 5 bases. CDR3 size: 15 residues. Germline values: CDR1 SEHNR, CDR2 FQNEAQ (reference sequence). With 5 bases removed from V and 1 base from J, the gap between germline ends came to 15 bases. The CDR3 DNA sequence: TGTGCCAGCAGCCCCCATAGAAGACAGTCCTACGAGCAGTACTTC. Protein: CASSPHRRQSYEQYF.

This clonotype was picked up many times. The chain is built from TRBV9 and TRBJ2-5; D might be TRBD1 or TRBD2, each matching 5 bases. Germline V CDR1 and CDR2: SGDLS, YYNGEE. V shed 5 bases and J shed 2 bases, with 13 bases lying between them. There are 14 residues in the CDR3. CDR3 region: CASSTGPPQETQYF. In DNA form, the CDR3 reads TGTGCCAGCAGTACGGGGCCTCCTCAAGAGACCCAGTACTTC.

This clonotype was detected a few times. The CDR3 protein is CASSLQLAGAGEQFF. DNA for the CDR3: TGTGCCAGCAGCTTACAACTAGCGGGAGCGGGTGAGCAGTTCTTC. V is TRBV11-2 and J is TRBJ2-1; 11 bases line up with TRBD2. The CDR3 runs to 15 residues. Germline V gene data show CDR1 as SGHAT and CDR2 as FQNNGV. Trimming cost V 2 bases and J 9 bases; bases outside gene matches: 6.